These 17 T cell receptor beta chains originate from one sample sequenced in a study of T cells in Graves' hyperthyroidism and ophthalmopathy. Amplification yielded TCR beta CDR3 regions, with RNA transcripts as the source. The HTBI set primed first-round TCR CDR3 RT-PCR. TCRdb analysed the multiplex PCR reads with MiXCR anew, one entry per CDR3 protein. Among roughly 530,000 distinct CDR3 sequences listed, roughly 17% were seen once. Specimen: blood. The source of these receptors is a young woman with Graves' ophthalmopathy.

This clonotype has ten or more counts. The chain couples TRBV7-2 to TRBJ2-5; 8 bases are shared with TRBD2. CDR1 and CDR2 from the germline V gene are SGHTA and FQGNSA. The CDR3 spans 15 residues. The trim removed 5 bases at V and 5 bases at J, leaving 10 bases unmatched. Written as DNA, the CDR3 is TGTGCCAGCAGCCCCCGAGCGGGAGTGTGGGAGACCCAGTACTTC. Amino acids: CASSPRAGVWETQYF.

V usage is TRBV12-3 or TRBV12-4 and J usage is TRBJ1-1, with 9 bases aligning to TRBD1. Unmatched junction bases numbered 8, after V lost 3 bases and J lost 6 bases. CDR3 size: 15 residues. The CDR3 reads CASSFGGQGRAEAFF. The CDR3 nucleotides read TGTGCCAGCAGTTTTGGTGGACAGGGGCGGGCTGAAGCTTTCTTT.

This clonotype came up a few times. The chain couples TRBV4-3 to TRBJ2-7; D may be TRBD2 (5 bases). V was cut by 3 bases and J by 1 base, with 10 bases left in between. CDR3 length: 14 amino acids. CDR1 LGHNA and CDR2 YSLEER come from the germline V gene. CDR3 sequence: CASSHGVGSYEQYF. The CDR3 DNA reads as TGCGCCAGCAGCCACGGGGTCGGGTCCTACGAGCAGTACTTC.

This clonotype has just a few counts. The chain combines TRBV6-2 or TRBV6-3 with TRBJ1-1; TRBD1 matches 11 bases. This CDR3 is 18 amino acids long. Germline values: CDR1 MNHEY, CDR2 SVGEGT. V shed 2 bases, J shed 3 bases, and the junction held 11 bases outside the gene matches. CDR3: CASSYPGTGGSVDTEAFF. The DNA for the CDR3 is TGTGCCAGCAGTTACCCTGGGACAGGGGGGTCGGTGGACACTGAAGCTTTCTTT.

This clonotype was observed many times. The chain couples TRBV9 to TRBJ2-1, with D unresolved. Germline V CDR1 and CDR2: SGDLS, YYNGEE. The CDR3 is 16 amino acids. Between the trimmed V and J ends, which lost 0 bases and 8 bases, there was a span of 18 bases. This CDR3 is CASSVDVGGRFDEQFF. The CDR3 DNA sequence: TGTGCCAGCAGCGTAGACGTGGGTGGGCGGTTCGATGAGCAGTTCTTC.

The sample holds a few counts of this clonotype. This chain joins TRBV10-2 and TRBJ2-7; weak D call: TRBD1 (5 bases). Deletions cut 3 bases from V and 2 bases from J, with 14 bases between. The CDR3 contains 15 residues. Germline CDR1 is WSHSY and CDR2 is SAAADI. CDR3 nucleotide sequence: TGCGCCAGCAGTGACGTACAGGTTGGAGCCTACGAGCAGTACTTC. Translating it yields CASSDVQVGAYEQYF.

Ten or more counts support this clonotype. The rearrangement links TRBV11-2 to TRBJ1-1; D remains unclear. Germline V gene sequence: CDR1 SGHAT, CDR2 FQNNGV. V gave up 5 bases and J gave up 11 bases, with 18 bases separating them. This CDR3 comprises 13 residues. The CDR3 bases are TGTGCCAGCAGCCCCCGTTCGGGGTTGGAGGCTTTCTTT. The encoded protein is CASSPRSGLEAFF.

In this sample, this clonotype turned up many times. The chain is built from TRBV5-6 and TRBJ1-1; no clear D. Trimming took 5 bases from V and 0 from J, leaving 14 bases between them. Germline CDR1 reads SGHDT; CDR2 reads YYEEEE. CDR3 length equals 15 residues. The CDR3, as DNA: TGTGCCAGCAGGGTACGAACTCCGCTGAACACTGAAGCTTTCTTT. It encodes CASRVRTPLNTEAFF. Looking up the rest from reference TRBV5-6 and TRBJ1-1 gives the full variable domain: DAGVTQSPTHLIKTRGQQVTLRCSPKSGHDTVSWYQQALGQGPQFIFQYYEEEERQRGNFPDRFSGHQFPNYSSELNVNALLLGDSALYLCASRVRTPLNTEAFFGQGTRLTVV.

Regarding this clonotype: This may come from a read error, since a much larger clone is one base off. This chain connects TRBV7-2 to TRBJ2-5; D ambiguous. The CDR3 spans 13 residues. Trimming left V 3 bases short and J 9 bases short, with 14 bases between. Germline CDR1 and CDR2: SGHTA and FQGNSA. DNA for the CDR3: TGTGCCAGCAGCTTCGACAAAAGCGAGGCCCAGTACTTC. Its translation is CASSFDKSEAQYF.

This clonotype was counted ten times or more. The rearrangement joins TRBV2 to TRBJ2-1; tentatively, D is TRBD2 (7 bases). The V gene's germline CDR1 is SNHLY and CDR2 FYNNEI. There are 15 residues in the CDR3. Trimming left V 7 bases short and J 4 bases short, with 17 bases between. CDR3 protein: CASTDWGGAYNEQFF. CDR3 nucleotide sequence: TGTGCCAGCACTGATTGGGGGGGGGCGTACAATGAGCAGTTCTTC. The variable domain in full, completed from reference TRBV2 and TRBJ2-1, reads EPEVTQTPSHQVTQMGQEVILRCVPISNHLYFYWYRQILGQKVEFLVSFYNNEISEKSEIFDDQFSVERPDGSNFTLKIRSTKLEDSAMYFCASTDWGGAYNEQFFGPGTRLTVL.

This clonotype has a count of ten or more. The gene calls are TRBV7-6 and TRBJ2-7, with 8 bases fitting TRBD2. Germline V gene data show CDR1 as SGHVS and CDR2 as FNYEAQ. CDR3 length: 15 amino acids. The J segment lost 2 bases and the V segment lost 5 bases, leaving 8 bases of the junction unmatched. CDR3 nucleotide sequence: TGTGCCAGCAGCCGGGCCGGGAGGGGTCCCTACGAGCAGTACTTC. As protein: CASSRAGRGPYEQYF.

CDR3 residues: CASSSWPLDSYNEQFF. The CDR3 bases are TGTGCCAGCAGCTCGTGGCCCCTGGACTCCTACAATGAGCAGTTCTTC. The chain couples TRBV7-2 to TRBJ2-1; D remains ambiguous. The CDR3 has 16 residues. Germline V gene sequence: CDR1 SGHTA, CDR2 FQGNSA. V gave up 4 bases and J gave up 0 bases, with 13 bases separating them.

This clonotype showed up just a few times. The chain recombines TRBV6-4 with TRBJ2-1; maybe TRBD1 (7 bases). The germline V and J ends were trimmed by 6 bases and 4 bases, with 19 bases remaining between them. Germline V CDR1 and CDR2: MRHNA, SNTAGT. The CDR3 covers 16 residues. The CDR3 DNA follows: TGTGCCAGCAGAACAGGGGAGGCTACTATTTACAATGAGCAGTTCTTC. Amino acid sequence: CASRTGEATIYNEQFF.

The chain uses TRBV5-1 and TRBJ1-2; 9 bases match TRBD1. Per germline, CDR1 SGHRS and CDR2 YFSETQ. The V gene end was trimmed by 4 bases and the J gene end by 6 bases; junction bases not matched to a gene: 7. The CDR3 sequence is 14 residues long. The CDR3 DNA is TGCGCCAGCAGCCTAATACAGGGGGCGCATGGCTACACCTTC. It yields the protein CASSLIQGAHGYTF. Drawing the rest from reference TRBV5-1 and TRBJ1-2, the complete variable domain is KAGVTQTPRYLIKTRGQQVTLSCSPISGHRSVSWYQQTPGQGLQFLFEYFSETQRNKGNFPGRFSGRQFSNSRSEMNVSTLELGDSALYLCASSLIQGAHGYTFGSGTRLTVV.

This clonotype was counted ten times or more. The chain employs TRBV11-2 and TRBJ2-7; D is tentatively TRBD1 or TRBD2 (5 bases each). CDR1 is SGHAT and CDR2 is FQNNGV in the germline V gene. The CDR3 spans 20 residues. The germline V and J ends were trimmed by 1 base and 0 bases, with 25 bases remaining between them. CDR3 DNA sequence: TGTGCCAGCAGCTTAGCTCATACCTTAAACCGGGACGGCAGCTCCTACGAGCAGTACTTC. Translated: CASSLAHTLNRDGSSYEQYF.

This clonotype was detected a few times. CDR3 sequence (DNA): TGTGCCAGCAGACCGACAGAAGAGAGCTCCTACAATGAGCAGTTCTTC. This sequence encodes CASRPTEESSYNEQFF. The rearrangement joins TRBV27 to TRBJ2-1; weak D call: TRBD1 (5 bases). Germline CDR1 is MNHEY and CDR2 is SMNVEV (reference sequence). The CDR3 is made up of 16 amino acids. Trimming left V 6 bases short and J 0 bases short, with 15 bases between.

In this sample, this clonotype turned up many times. The V call is TRBV12-3 or TRBV12-4, the J call TRBJ1-2; 11 bases are shared with TRBD1. V trimming: 5 bases; J trimming: 6 bases; junction bases outside the gene matches: 8. The CDR3 loop spans 15 amino acids. The CDR3 region is CASSLRTGGANGYTF. The CDR3 nucleotides are TGTGCCAGCAGTCTCCGGACAGGGGGCGCGAATGGCTACACCTTC.